This T cell receptor beta chain was captured by sequencing in a study of blood T cell repertoires in COVID-19. For the study at large: Collection of acute and convalescent COVID-19 samples took place in the United States, Italy and Spain. The cDNA or gDNA used as material had been derived from T cells, B-cell-depleted T cells, or PBMCs.

The CDR3 consists of 15 residues. Germline assignment: CDR1 MDHEN and CDR2 SYDVKM. V was clipped by 2 bases and J by 7 bases; unmatched bases: 3. In the authors' workflow: Reference gene primers were amplified, and this amplification served to estimate nucleated cell counts. The data were produced by immunoSEQ multiplex PCR, yet TCRdb's version contains in-frame clones alone and is incomplete. V and J calls and clone size are copied from that table; D and trimming were computed from the DNA. The data hold 130,000 or so clones, with about 83% observed a single time. The gene calls are TRBV28 and TRBJ1-4; 11 positions match TRBD1. Source material: peripheral blood. This sequence originates from a man aged 30-40 years with COVID-19, enrolled during active disease. CDR3 amino acids: CASSLMGQGGEKLFF. In DNA, the CDR3 is TGTGCCAGCAGTTTAATGGGACAGGGGGGTGAAAAACTGTTTTTT.